Each of the 11 T cell receptor beta chains below was sequenced from the same sample in a study of breast tumors, draining lymph nodes, adjacent tissues. MiXCR, applied by TCRdb to the multiplex PCR reads, yields one record per CDR3 protein. The sample contains around 70,000 distinct CDR3 sequences, approximately 45% of which appear only once. Material: breast tumor tissue. The receptors originated from a female donor with breast cancer. Some clones in this sample may be carry-over from other donors' samples.

The chain links TRBV4-2 to TRBJ2-7, with TRBD2 matching over 7 bases. CDR3 length equals 13 residues. After removal of 3 bases from V and 4 bases from J, the junction contained 3 bases not matched to a gene. In germline, CDR1 is LGHNA, CDR2 YNFKEQ. The CDR3 spells CASSQGGPYEQYF. The CDR3 bases are TGTGCCAGCAGCCAGGGAGGGCCGTACGAGCAGTACTTC.

This clonotype was seen at least ten times. The gene calls are TRBV7-9 and TRBJ2-5, with D perhaps assigned TRBD1 or TRBD2 (5 bases each). CDR3 length equals 12 residues. Trimming left V 5 bases short and J 5 bases short, with 9 bases between. The germline gives CDR1 SEHNR, CDR2 FQNEAQ (reference sequence). CDR3 DNA sequence: TGTGCCAGCAGCGGGGGTGACGAGACCCAGTACTTC. It encodes CASSGGDETQYF.

This clonotype was seen ten or more times. This rearrangement joins TRBV6-2 or TRBV6-3 to TRBJ1-2; D is possibly TRBD1 (5 bases). Germline V gives CDR1 MNHEY, CDR2 SVGEGT. V dropped 4 bases and J dropped 8 bases, with 17 bases sitting between them. There are 14 residues in the CDR3. The CDR3 is CASSFLRPGRGYTF. The CDR3 DNA reads TGTGCCAGCAGTTTTCTCCGGCCAGGGCGAGGCTACACCTTC.

This rearrangement joins TRBV9 to TRBJ2-2, with 7 bases fitting TRBD1. Germline CDR1 and CDR2: SGDLS and YYNGEE. V was clipped by 0 bases and J by 4 bases; unmatched bases: 6. The CDR3 consists of 16 residues. CDR3 sequence (DNA): TGTGCCAGCAGCGTAGAGGGGGCGTCGGGCACCGGGGAGCTGTTTTTT. Translation: CASSVEGASGTGELFF.

The V and J genes are TRBV15 and TRBJ2-5, with D possibly TRBD1 on 5 matching bases. V lost 6 bases and J 2 bases, leaving 16 bases between the germline ends. The CDR3 runs 15 residues. Germline-derived CDR1 and CDR2 are LNHNV and YYDKDF (reference sequence). CDR3: CATRWGRWSQETQYF. DNA for the CDR3: TGTGCCACCAGATGGGGCAGGTGGTCGCAAGAGACCCAGTACTTC. The complete variable domain, with remaining parts taken from reference TRBV15 and TRBJ2-5, reads DAMVIQNPRYQVTQFGKPVTLSCSQTLNHNVMYWYQQKSSQAPKLLFHYYDKDFNNEADTPDNFQSRRPNTSFCFLDIRSPGLGDTAMYLCATRWGRWSQETQYFGPGTRLLVL.

This clonotype was observed a few times. The J gene is TRBJ2-1, the V gene TRBV30, with D possibly being TRBD1 or TRBD2 (5 bases each). The CDR3 is made up of 11 amino acids. Trimming shortened V by 8 bases and J by 9 bases, and 14 bases separated the two germline ends. Looked up from germline, CDR1 is GTSNPN and CDR2 is SVGIG (reference sequence). CDR3 sequence reads: CAHSGTGEQFF. Written as DNA, the CDR3 is TGTGCCCATTCCGGGACCGGTGAGCAGTTCTTC.

This clonotype was observed at least ten times. The CDR3 reads CASSYLTGGYGYTF. As DNA, the CDR3 is TGTGCCAGCAGTTACCTAACAGGGGGGTATGGCTACACCTTC. The chain links TRBV6-5 to TRBJ1-2, with 8 nucleotides matching TRBD1. CDR1 and CDR2 (germline): MNHEY, SVGAGI. The V and J ends lost 2 bases and 5 bases, in that order; junction bases with no gene match: 4. The CDR3 is made up of 14 amino acids.

Details on this clonotype: A much larger clone is a single base away; this may be a read error. The chain is built from TRBV6-4 and TRBJ2-3, with D unclear. The CDR3 totals 14 residues. Germline-derived CDR1 and CDR2 are MRHNA and SNTAGT. The V and J ends lost 5 bases and 7 bases respectively, with 16 bases between them. The CDR3 loop reads CASSQRRVGNTQYF. CDR3 DNA sequence: TGTGCCAGCAGTCAAAGACGGGTGGGGAATACGCAGTATTTT.

This chain joins TRBV19 and TRBJ2-3; 15 bases line up with TRBD2. The length of the CDR3 is 18 residues. Germline trimming cut 6 bases from V and 11 bases from J; bases unmatched to any gene: 18. Germline assignment: CDR1 LNHDA and CDR2 SQIVND (reference sequence). CDR3 residues: CASSPGLAGGTYRNEQYF. The CDR3 DNA sequence: TGTGCCAGTAGCCCGGGACTAGCGGGGGGCACCTACAGAAATGAGCAGTATTTT.

This clonotype was recorded many times. The chain couples TRBV6-6 to TRBJ2-7; tentatively, D is TRBD1 or TRBD2 (6 bases each). Per germline, CDR1 MNHNY and CDR2 SVGAGI (reference sequence). V was pared by 5 bases and J by 2 bases, with 16 bases between. There are 15 residues in the CDR3. This CDR3 reads CASSHPPGATYEQYF. CDR3 nucleotide sequence: TGTGCCAGCAGTCACCCACCGGGGGCTACCTACGAGCAGTACTTC.

The gene calls are TRBV6-6 and TRBJ1-2; 9 bases match TRBD1. There are 12 residues in the CDR3. V trimming: 6 bases; J trimming: 7 bases; junction bases outside the gene matches: 3. Germline values: CDR1 MNHNY, CDR2 SVGAGI (reference sequence). CDR3 amino acids: CASRQGARGYTF. CDR3 coding DNA: TGTGCCAGCAGACAGGGGGCTCGTGGCTACACCTTC.